These 12 T cell receptor beta chains were sequenced from one sample in a study of somatic mutations in cytotoxic T cells in rheumatoid arthritis. The method was immunoSEQ multiplex PCR; TCRdb's version includes in-frame clones alone and lacks a portion of them. The data contain 4,000 to 6,000 clones, 65% to 80% of them seen just once; the ten biggest clones take up 35% to 45%. Sample: CD8+ T cells sorted from blood. The origin of the receptors is a man aged 70 or older with rheumatoid arthritis.

This CDR3 is CASSAHRLKREASKFVRDEQFF. CDR3 sequence (DNA): TGTGCCAGCAGCGCCCACCGGTTGAAGCGGGAGGCCTCAAAGTTCGTCCGGGATGAGCAGTTCTTC. This chain uses TRBV21-1 with TRBJ2-1; TRBD2, the table's D call, was not compared with the DNA. TRBV21-1 corresponds to a pseudogene. The CDR3 sequence is 22 residues long.

The chain recombines TRBV29-1 with TRBJ2-3; possibly TRBD1 for D (6 bases). V lost 3 bases to trimming and J lost 1 base, with 20 bases between them. The CDR3 sequence is 17 residues long. Germline V lookup: CDR1 SQVTM, CDR2 ANQGSEA. CDR3 region: CSVDGFWAGEGTDTQYF. DNA of the CDR3: TGCAGCGTTGATGGATTCTGGGCAGGGGAAGGCACAGATACGCAGTATTTT.

The V gene is TRBV1, the J gene TRBJ1-5. TRBV1 is labeled a pseudogene. This CDR3 is built from 14 residues. Here the CDR3 DNA reads TGCACCAGCAGCCAAGGAGCGGGGAATCAGCCCCAGCATTTT. Protein sequence: CTSSQGAGNQPQHF.

The chain combines TRBV10-1 with TRBJ1-3; D gene ambiguous. Germline CDR1 WNHNN, CDR2 SYGVQD (reference sequence). The V end lost 6 bases, the J end lost 2 bases, and 11 bases lay between the germline ends. The length of the CDR3 is 14 residues. The CDR3, as DNA: TGCGCCAGCAGCACCCCCGGGGCTGGAAACACCATATATTTT. Protein product: CASSTPGAGNTIYF.

V is TRBV5-1 and J is TRBJ2-7; D unresolved. V was clipped by 0 bases and J by 3 bases, with 7 bases between them. The CDR3 is 13 amino acids. CDR1 and CDR2 (germline): SGHRS, YFSETQ. CDR3 DNA: TGCGCCAGCAGCTTGGCTGGCAGCTACGAGCAGTACTTC. Encoded protein: CASSLAGSYEQYF.

The V gene is TRBV9, the J gene TRBJ2-2, with TRBD1 as a possible D gene (6 bases). Germline-derived CDR1 and CDR2 are SGDLS and YYNGEE. CDR3 length: 15 residues. V shed 2 bases and J shed 2 bases, with 10 bases lying between them. CDR3 nucleotides: TGTGCCAGCAGCGTCACAGGGTCAAACACCGGGGAGCTGTTTTTT. Protein product: CASSVTGSNTGELFF.

This rearrangement joins TRBV7-8 to TRBJ2-5; D perhaps matches TRBD1 (6 bases). This CDR3 has 14 residues. V lost 5 bases to trimming and J lost 1 base, with 11 bases between them. The germline V gene encodes CDR1 SGHVS and CDR2 FQNEAQ. CDR3 nucleotide sequence: TGTGCCAGCAGCCCGGGGACAACCCAAGAGACCCAGTACTTC. It translates to CASSPGTTQETQYF.

A note on this clone: No conserved phenylalanine or tryptophan is present at the end of the CDR3, so a read error is the likely explanation. The DNA is left out, because the CDR3 cannot be placed on it with certainty; the CDR3 is given as TCRdb lists it. V usage is TRBV19 and J usage is TRBJ1-1. Germline CDR1 and CDR2: LNHDA and SQIVND (reference sequence). The CDR3 comprises 8 residues, both ends counted. The CDR3 sequence is CASSIVLY.

The genes are TRBV2 and TRBJ2-7; D is perhaps TRBD1 (5 bases). This CDR3 is 14 amino acids long. Trimming shortened V by 4 bases and J by 5 bases, and 15 bases separated the two germline ends. CDR1 SNHLY and CDR2 FYNNEI come from the germline V gene. The CDR3 nucleotides are TGTGCCAGCAGTGGGGCAGGGTTCGTCGACGAGCAGTACTTC. Translating gives CASSGAGFVDEQYF.

The chain joins TRBV19 to TRBJ2-3; tentative D call: TRBD2 (6 bases). Trimming removed 2 bases from V and 5 bases from J, with 14 bases in between. Germline V gives CDR1 LNHDA, CDR2 SQIVND (reference sequence). CDR3 length equals 15 residues. This CDR3 is CASSITEGLGDTQYF. The CDR3 DNA is TGTGCCAGTAGTATAACGGAGGGGCTGGGAGATACGCAGTATTTT.

This chain joins TRBV4-2 and TRBJ2-1, with D possibly TRBD2 on 5 matching bases. Germline CDR1 LGHNA, CDR2 YNFKEQ. This CDR3 is built from 16 residues. Deletions cut 4 bases from V and 4 bases from J, with 17 bases between. The chain's CDR3 is CASSRGPSGRYNEQFF. The CDR3 coding sequence is TGTGCCAGCAGCCGAGGGCCGAGCGGACGATACAATGAGCAGTTCTTC.

This chain links TRBV4-1 with TRBJ2-3; TRBD2 aligns across 8 bases. Per the germline V gene, CDR1 is MGHRA and CDR2 is YSYEKL. Trimming took 7 bases from V and 4 from J; bases not matched to a gene: 7. This CDR3 contains 14 residues. The CDR3: CASTTGGVADTQYF. Here the CDR3 DNA reads TGCGCCAGCACCACGGGAGGGGTGGCAGATACGCAGTATTTT.